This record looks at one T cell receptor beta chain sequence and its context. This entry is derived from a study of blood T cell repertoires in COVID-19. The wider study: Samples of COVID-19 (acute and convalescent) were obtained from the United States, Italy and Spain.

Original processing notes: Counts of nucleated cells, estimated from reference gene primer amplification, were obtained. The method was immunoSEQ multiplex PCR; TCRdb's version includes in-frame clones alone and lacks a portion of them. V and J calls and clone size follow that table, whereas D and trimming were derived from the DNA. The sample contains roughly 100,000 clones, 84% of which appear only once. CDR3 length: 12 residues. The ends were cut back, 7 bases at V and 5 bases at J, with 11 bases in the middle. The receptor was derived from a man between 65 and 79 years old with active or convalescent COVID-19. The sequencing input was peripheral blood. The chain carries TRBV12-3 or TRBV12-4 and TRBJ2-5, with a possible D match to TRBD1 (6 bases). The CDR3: CASNRAAETQYF. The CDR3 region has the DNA TGTGCCAGCAACAGGGCCGCGGAGACCCAGTACTTC.